This T cell receptor (beta chain) was recorded in a study of blood T cell repertoires in COVID-19. Study overall: The cDNA or gDNA used as material had been derived from T cells, B-cell-depleted T cells, or PBMCs.

The V and J ends lost 2 bases and 7 bases respectively, with 15 bases between them. Per the germline V gene, CDR1 is MDHEN and CDR2 is SYDVKM. The CDR3 is made up of 14 amino acids. Clones were read by immunoSEQ multiplex PCR, and TCRdb kept only the in-frame ones, dropping some. The table records about 120,000 clones, about 81% of them present only once. Specimen: peripheral blood. The sequence was collected from a man younger than 45 with COVID-19, enrolled during active disease. J is TRBJ2-7 and V is TRBV28, with D possibly TRBD1 on 6 matching bases. The chain's CDR3 is CASSLGQGTGEQYF. The DNA for the CDR3 is TGTGCCAGCAGTTTAGGGCAGGGGACGGGTGAGCAGTACTTC. Based on the CDR3 plus reference TRBV28 and TRBJ2-7, the full variable domain is DVKVTQSSRYLVKRTGEKVFLECVQDMDHENMFWYRQDPGLGLRLIYFSYDVKMKEKGDIPEGYSVSREKKERFSLILESASTNQTSMYLCASSLGQGTGEQYFGPGTRLTVT.